Below, 2 T cell receptor beta chains from the same sample are listed, as sequenced in a study of patients and donors after allogeneic stem cell transplantation. One entry per CDR3 protein, called by TCRdb with MiXCR from the RT-PCR reads. Of about a million distinct CDR3 sequences listed, about a sixth were seen once; the top ten hold about 6%. Sequencing used blood, either unsorted or a sorted T cell fraction (not recorded which). Receptor source: a human donor who was either an allogeneic HSCT recipient or a stem cell or donor lymphocyte infusion donor (not recorded which). It is not recorded whose cells these are; they may come from a transplant donor.

Only a few counts were recorded for this clonotype. The J gene is TRBJ1-6, the V gene TRBV10-3, with D perhaps matching TRBD1 (5 bases). CDR1 ENHRY and CDR2 SYGVKD come from the germline V gene. CDR3 length: 14 amino acids. The V gene lost 6 bases and the J gene lost 9 bases, with 15 bases spanning the gap. The CDR3: CAIRGPRGGSPLHF. DNA of the CDR3: TGTGCCATCAGAGGACCGCGGGGGGGTTCACCCCTCCACTTT.

This chain links TRBV7-9 with TRBJ1-3; 9 bases line up with TRBD1. CDR3 size: 16 residues. The germline V gene encodes CDR1 SEHNR and CDR2 FQNEAQ (reference sequence). Germline trimming cut 3 bases from V and 4 bases from J; bases unmatched to any gene: 7. CDR3 loop: CASSLWTGEFGNTIYF. CDR3 DNA sequence: TGTGCCAGCAGCTTGTGGACAGGGGAGTTCGGAAACACCATATATTTT.